This T cell receptor beta chain was retrieved from a study of CD8+CD57+ T cells in acquired aplastic anemia. Study-wide results and caveats: No significant difference in CD8+ Simpson's diversity was found between patients and controls.

Notes on this clonotype: What it binds is not known.

CDR3 and TCR beta VDJ profiling relied on a genomic DNA template. A single record per CDR3 protein comes from TCRdb applying MiXCR to the reads. Of around 170,000 distinct CDR3 sequences in the sample, about 60% are singletons; the top ten hold under 50%. Germline CDR1 is SGHRS and CDR2 is YFSETQ. Unmatched junction bases numbered 9, after V lost 6 bases and J lost 3 bases. CDR3 length: 14 residues. The TCR was taken from a human donor in good health. This sequence joins TRBV5-1 and TRBJ2-7; 7 nucleotides align to TRBD1. Sample: sorted CD4+, CD8+, or CD8+CD57+ T cells (not recorded which) from PBMCs. Written as DNA, the CDR3 is TGCGCCAGCACCCTTGGCCCAGGGGGCTACGAGCAGTACTTC. Protein product: CASTLGPGGYEQYF.